The 20 T cell receptor beta chains listed next were all sequenced from one sample in a study of molecular identifiers for immune sequencing clone quantification. TCRdb analysed the PCR reads with MiXCR anew, one entry per CDR3 protein. The table has 60,000 to 70,000 distinct CDR3 sequences, 15% to 20% seen once. Sequencing input: naive CD8+ T cells from blood, with Jurkat cell RNA spiked in. Subset noted: FACS-sorted CD8+CD4-CCR7+CD45RA+ naive T cells. These receptors all come from a human donor in good health. Some libraries in this study had Jurkat cell RNA spiked in.

This chain joins TRBV9 and TRBJ2-1; D possibly corresponds to TRBD2 (5 bases). The CDR3 spans 13 residues. CDR1 SGDLS and CDR2 YYNGEE come from the germline V gene. V was clipped by 4 bases and J by 5 bases, with 10 bases between them. This chain's CDR3 is CASSLAGDNEQFF. The CDR3 DNA reads as TGTGCCAGCAGCCTCGCGGGTGACAATGAGCAGTTCTTC.

This clonotype was counted only a few times. V gene TRBV7-3 combines with J gene TRBJ1-2; TRBD1 agrees at 9 bases. CDR1 and CDR2 from the germline V gene are SGHTA and FQGTGA. The CDR3 loop spans 13 amino acids. V lost 5 bases to trimming and J lost 8 bases; unmatched junction nucleotides: 6. The CDR3 DNA sequence: TGTGCCAGCAGCGCTGGGACAGGGCGAGGCTACACCTTC. It specifies CASSAGTGRGYTF.

This clonotype was counted a few times. V is TRBV27 and J is TRBJ1-3; D gene ambiguous. The CDR3 runs 15 residues. Germline lookup yields CDR1 MNHEY and CDR2 SMNVEV (reference sequence). V was clipped by 2 bases and J by 4 bases, with 12 bases between them. CDR3 region: CASSLDPGLGNTIYF. CDR3 DNA: TGTGCCAGCAGTTTAGATCCGGGTCTAGGAAACACCATATATTTT.

On this clonotype: Germline is not matched at one junction end, which may reflect a read error. The V and J genes are TRBV27 and TRBJ2-1; D is perhaps TRBD1 or TRBD2 (5 bases each). The CDR3 loop spans 14 amino acids. Germline-derived CDR1 and CDR2 are MNHEY and SMNVEV (reference sequence). DNA of the CDR3: TGTGCCCGCCTATGGGGCGGGTCCTACGATGAGCAGTTCTTC. Amino acid sequence: CARLWGGSYDEQFF.

This clonotype showed up many times. The chain carries TRBV5-6 and TRBJ2-3; weak D call: TRBD2 (6 bases). Germline-derived CDR1 and CDR2 are SGHDT and YYEEEE. The V end was cut by 5 bases, the J end by 2 bases, with 15 bases between. The CDR3 totals 15 residues. This chain's CDR3 is CASRPPGLTTDTQYF. CDR3 nucleotides: TGTGCCAGCAGGCCCCCGGGACTTACCACAGATACGCAGTATTTT.

In regard to this clonotype: Relative to the germline gene, one junction end is altered; a read error may explain this. The chain has TRBV2 and TRBJ2-6; D is unclear. Germline V gene data show CDR1 as SNHLY and CDR2 as FYNNEI. The length of the CDR3 is 14 residues. The CDR3 DNA follows: TGTGCCAGCAGTGAACTCTCTGGGGTCAACGTCCTGACTTTC. Protein sequence: CASSELSGVNVLTF.

This clonotype has a handful of counts. The chain links TRBV9 to TRBJ2-1; D not resolved. CDR1 SGDLS and CDR2 YYNGEE come from the germline V gene. V gave up 3 bases and J gave up 0 bases, with 7 bases separating them. The CDR3 is 14 residues long. CDR3 DNA: TGTGCCAGCAGCGCGCCAAGCTCCTACAATGAGCAGTTCTTC. Translation gives CASSAPSSYNEQFF. The variable domain in full, completed from reference TRBV9 and TRBJ2-1, reads DSGVTQTPKHLITATGQRVTLRCSPRSGDLSVYWYQQSLDQGLQFLIQYYNGEERAKGNILERFSAQQFPDLHSELNLSSLELGDSALYFCASSAPSSYNEQFFGPGTRLTVL.

There are many counts of this clonotype. The rearrangement uses TRBV5-5 and TRBJ2-3; 11 bases are shared with TRBD2. CDR1 and CDR2 (germline): SGHKS, YYEKEE (reference sequence). V shed 0 bases and J 5 bases; nucleotides not matched to a gene: 5. There are 16 residues in the CDR3. This CDR3 reads CASSLVSGRAIDTQYF. CDR3 DNA sequence: TGTGCCAGCAGCTTGGTTAGCGGGAGGGCGATAGATACGCAGTATTTT.

This chain connects TRBV30 to TRBJ1-4; 8 nucleotides line up with TRBD1. The CDR3 is 14 residues long. The germline gives CDR1 GTSNPN, CDR2 SVGIG (reference sequence). Unmatched junction bases numbered 6, after V lost 1 base and J lost 8 bases. In DNA, the CDR3 is TGTGCCTGGAGTGATCAGGGGGCTTGGGAAAAACTGTTTTTT. It yields the protein CAWSDQGAWEKLFF. The full variable domain, rest sourced from reference TRBV30 and TRBJ1-4, is SQTIHQWPATLVQPVGSPLSLECTVEGTSNPNLYWYRQAAGRGLQLLFYSVGIGQISSEVPQNLSASRPQDRQFILSSKKLLLSDSGFYLCAWSDQGAWEKLFFGSGTQLSVL.

This clonotype was detected ten times or more. The rearrangement joins TRBV12-3 or TRBV12-4 to TRBJ2-3; D gene ambiguous. The CDR3 runs 12 residues. V was clipped by 2 bases and J by 4 bases, with 4 bases between them. The CDR3 DNA sequence: TGTGCCAGCAGTTTACAATCAGATACGCAGTATTTT. Residues: CASSLQSDTQYF.

This clonotype came up many times. DNA for the CDR3: TGTGCCACCAGTGGACCTACCCTTAAGACAGGCGGGCCCCGGAGGGCTTTCTTT. This codes for CATSGPTLKTGGPRRAFF. The chain is built from TRBV24-1 and TRBJ1-1; D may be TRBD1 (6 bases). Germline V CDR1 and CDR2: KGHDR, SFDVKD. The CDR3 length is 18 residues. Trimming pared 5 bases from V and 11 bases from J, leaving 32 bases between.

This clonotype was counted at least ten times. The V call is TRBV12-3 or TRBV12-4, the J call TRBJ2-2, with unresolved D. This CDR3 contains 13 residues. V lost 7 bases and J lost 6, with 12 bases in between. The CDR3 loop is CASTKGQAGELFF. As DNA, the CDR3 is TGTGCCAGCACCAAAGGTCAGGCCGGGGAGCTGTTTTTT.

As for this clonotype: A much larger clone lies one base from this, so it may be a read error. V gene TRBV27 combines with J gene TRBJ2-1, with a possible D match to TRBD2 (6 bases). The CDR3 is 14 residues long. Germline CDR1 MNHEY, CDR2 SMNVEV (reference sequence). The CDR3 sequence: CTSSLERVSNEQFF. Written as DNA, the CDR3 is TGTACCAGCAGTTTAGAGCGGGTCTCCAATGAGCAGTTCTTC.

Many counts were recorded for this clonotype. In nucleotides, the CDR3 is TGTGCCATCAGTCCGGAGGGGGCGCAAGAGACCCAGTACTTC. Translating it yields CAISPEGAQETQYF. This chain uses TRBV10-3 with TRBJ2-5; D possibly corresponds to TRBD1 (7 bases). Germline loops: CDR1 ENHRY, CDR2 SYGVKD. V was clipped by 5 bases and J by 2 bases, with 12 bases between them. CDR3 length equals 14 residues.

V usage is TRBV11-2 and J usage is TRBJ2-7; tentative D call: TRBD2 (6 bases). Germline-derived CDR1 and CDR2 are SGHAT and FQNNGV. The V end lost 5 bases, the J end lost 3 bases, and 14 bases lay between the germline ends. The CDR3 length is 14 residues. CDR3 coding DNA: TGTGCCAGCAGCCCGGGACGGGGGAGCTACGAGCAGTACTTC. Its protein product is CASSPGRGSYEQYF.

Only a few counts were recorded for this clonotype. The rearrangement joins TRBV4-1 to TRBJ2-1; 12 bases line up with TRBD2. The germline gives CDR1 MGHRA, CDR2 YSYEKL. V gave up 5 bases and J gave up 5 bases; unmatched junction bases: 7. The CDR3 length is 16 residues. The CDR3 loop reads CASSAQRLAGDNEQFF. The CDR3 region has the DNA TGCGCCAGCAGCGCCCAACGACTAGCGGGAGACAATGAGCAGTTCTTC.

This clonotype occurred a few times. A much more abundant neighbour one base away suggests this may be a read error. The rearrangement uses TRBV19 and TRBJ2-2; 9 bases agree with TRBD1. The CDR3 consists of 15 residues. CDR1 and CDR2 from the germline V gene are LNHDA and SQIVND (reference sequence). In nucleotides, the CDR3 is TGTGCCAGTAGTAGGGACAGGGAAGCCACCGGGGAGCTGCTTTTT. As protein: CASSRDREATGELLF.

This clonotype was observed many times. V gene TRBV7-6 combines with J gene TRBJ2-3; 10 bases are shared with TRBD2. Germline CDR1 is SGHVS and CDR2 is FNYEAQ. The CDR3 spans 16 residues. V shed 7 bases, J shed 5 bases, and the junction held 12 bases outside the gene matches. CDR3 sequence: CASTRTEREGVDTQYF. In DNA, the CDR3 is TGTGCCAGCACCCGCACGGAGCGGGAGGGCGTAGATACGCAGTATTTT.

The sample holds many counts of this clonotype. This chain uses TRBV20-1 with TRBJ1-1; TRBD1 agrees at 7 bases. CDR1 and CDR2 (germline): DFQATT, SNEGSKA (reference sequence). V gave up 4 bases and J gave up 7 bases; unmatched junction bases: 3. The CDR3 sequence is 11 residues long. The CDR3 DNA is TGCAGTGCTATCAGGGGGGGTGAAGCTTTCTTT. Translated: CSAIRGGEAFF.

With regard to this clonotype: This sequence may be a read error, since a much larger clone differs from it by one base. The conserved closing phenylalanine or tryptophan is absent in this CDR3, likely reflecting a read error. The chain uses TRBV20-1 and TRBJ1-2; tentatively, D is TRBD1 (6 bases). Germline V gene data show CDR1 as DFQATT and CDR2 as SNEGSKA (reference sequence). This CDR3 is 15 amino acids long. Trimming cost V 6 bases and J 5 bases, with 22 bases left between them. CDR3 nucleotide sequence: TGCAGTGCCCAATCGGGGGGGGCAGACGCGTATGGCTACACCTCC. Translation gives CSAQSGGADAYGYTS.